The entry below describes one T cell receptor (beta chain). Its target is unknown. The source of the sample is a study of CD8 T cells in Susac syndrome. Sequencing of TCR beta was undertaken in CD8+ and CD4+ T cells derived from blood. CD8+ and CD4+ T cells were negatively isolated; TEMRA cells were FACS-enriched. Trimming took 11 bases from V and 8 from J; bases not matched to a gene: 8. Germline V CDR1 and CDR2: LNHDA, SQIVND (reference sequence). This CDR3 spans 12 amino acids. Random hexamers were used to reverse transcribe the RNA input (roughly 0.5 to 1 ug). The TCR beta CDR3 was amplified by immunoSEQ multiplex PCR across 54 Vbeta, 13 Jbeta. One entry per CDR3 protein results from TCRdb running MiXCR on the immunoSEQ multiplex PCR reads. The sample shows 73,000 or so distinct CDR3 sequences, over 85% of them seen only once. Study results and caveats: The study recognized that its TCR sequencing and HLA analysis covered a relatively small number of individuals.

This rearrangement joins TRBV19 to TRBJ1-1, with 10 nucleotides matching TRBD1. The clonotype was recovered from a human donor with multiple sclerosis. The sample comprised CD8+ T cells from PBMCs. The CDR3, as DNA: TGTGCCGCTCAATGGGGACAGGGGGAAGCTTTCTTT. This encodes CAAQWGQGEAFF.